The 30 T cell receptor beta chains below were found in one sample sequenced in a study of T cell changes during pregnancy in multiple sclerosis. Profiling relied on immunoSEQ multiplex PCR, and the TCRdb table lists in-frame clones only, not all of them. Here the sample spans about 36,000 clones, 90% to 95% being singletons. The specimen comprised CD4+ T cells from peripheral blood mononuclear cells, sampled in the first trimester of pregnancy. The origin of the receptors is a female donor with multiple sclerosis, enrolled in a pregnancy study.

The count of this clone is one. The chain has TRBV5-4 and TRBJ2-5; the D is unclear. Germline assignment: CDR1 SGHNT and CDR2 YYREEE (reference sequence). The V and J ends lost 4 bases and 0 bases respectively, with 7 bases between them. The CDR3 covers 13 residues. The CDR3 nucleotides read TGTGCCAGCAGCATAGCTTACCAAGAGACCCAGTACTTC. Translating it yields CASSIAYQETQYF. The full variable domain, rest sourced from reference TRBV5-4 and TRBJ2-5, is ETGVTQSPTHLIKTRGQQVTLRCSSQSGHNTVSWYQQALGQGPQFIFQYYREEENGRGNFPPRFSGLQFPNYSSELNVNALELDDSALYLCASSIAYQETQYFGPGTRLLVL.

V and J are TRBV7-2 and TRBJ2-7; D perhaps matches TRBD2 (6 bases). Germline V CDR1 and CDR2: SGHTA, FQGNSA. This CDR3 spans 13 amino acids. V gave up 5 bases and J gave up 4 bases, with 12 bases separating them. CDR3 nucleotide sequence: TGTGCCAGCAGCGCGGGGCGTTATTACGAGCAGTACTTC. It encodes CASSAGRYYEQYF.

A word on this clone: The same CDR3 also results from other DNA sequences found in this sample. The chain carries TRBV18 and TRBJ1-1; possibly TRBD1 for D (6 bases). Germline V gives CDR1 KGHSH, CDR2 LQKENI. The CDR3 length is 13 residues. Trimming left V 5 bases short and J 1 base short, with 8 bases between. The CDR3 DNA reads TGTGCCAGCTCAGCGGACAGGAACACTGAAGCTTTCTTT. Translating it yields CASSADRNTEAFF.

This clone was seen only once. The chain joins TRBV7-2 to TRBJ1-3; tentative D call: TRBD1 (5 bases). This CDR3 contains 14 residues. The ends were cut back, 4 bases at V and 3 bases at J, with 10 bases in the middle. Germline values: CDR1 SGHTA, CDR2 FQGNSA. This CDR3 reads CASSSQGLGNTIYF. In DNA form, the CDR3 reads TGTGCCAGCAGCTCTCAGGGTCTTGGAAACACCATATATTTT.

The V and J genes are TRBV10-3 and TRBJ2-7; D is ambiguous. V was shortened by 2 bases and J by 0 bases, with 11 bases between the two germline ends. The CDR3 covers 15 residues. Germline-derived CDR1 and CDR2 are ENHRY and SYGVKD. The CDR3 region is CAISEPHRSSYEQYF. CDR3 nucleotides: TGTGCCATCAGTGAGCCGCACCGCAGCTCCTACGAGCAGTACTTC.

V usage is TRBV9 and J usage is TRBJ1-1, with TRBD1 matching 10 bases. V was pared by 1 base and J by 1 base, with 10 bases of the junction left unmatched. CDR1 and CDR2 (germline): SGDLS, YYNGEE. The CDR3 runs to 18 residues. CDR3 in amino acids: CASSVRSGQGMGNTEAFF. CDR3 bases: TGTGCCAGCAGCGTACGGTCGGGACAGGGGATGGGGAACACTGAAGCTTTCTTT.

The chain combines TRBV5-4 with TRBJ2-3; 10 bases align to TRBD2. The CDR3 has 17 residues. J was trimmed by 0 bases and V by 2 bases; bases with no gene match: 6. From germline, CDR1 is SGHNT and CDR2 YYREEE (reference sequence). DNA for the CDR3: TGTGCCAGCAGCTTCCTCCTAGCGGGGGTGAGCACAGATACGCAGTATTTT. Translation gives CASSFLLAGVSTDTQYF.

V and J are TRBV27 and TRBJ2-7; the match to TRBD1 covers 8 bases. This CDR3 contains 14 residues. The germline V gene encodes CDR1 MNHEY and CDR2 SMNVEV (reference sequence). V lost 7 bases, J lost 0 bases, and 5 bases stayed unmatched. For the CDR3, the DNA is TGTGCCAGCAACGGGCAGGGGGCCTCCTACGAGCAGTACTTC. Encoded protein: CASNGQGASYEQYF.

This CDR3 is CASSLWTLSSYNEQFF. The CDR3 nucleotides are TGTGCCAGCAGCCTATGGACTCTTAGCTCCTACAATGAGCAGTTCTTC. The chain employs TRBV7-9 and TRBJ2-1; D possibly corresponds to TRBD2 (5 bases). The CDR3 is made up of 16 amino acids. V was pared by 5 bases and J by 0 bases, with 14 bases between. Germline loops: CDR1 SEHNR, CDR2 FQNEAQ (reference sequence).

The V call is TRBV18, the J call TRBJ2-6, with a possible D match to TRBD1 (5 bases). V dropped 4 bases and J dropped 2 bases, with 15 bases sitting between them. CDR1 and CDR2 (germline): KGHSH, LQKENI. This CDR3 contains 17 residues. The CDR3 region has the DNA TGTGCCAGCTCACACGAAGGGGCAATGGCTGGGGCCAACGTCCTGACTTTC. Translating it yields CASSHEGAMAGANVLTF. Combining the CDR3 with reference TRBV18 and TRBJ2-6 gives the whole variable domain NAGVMQNPRHLVRRRGQEARLRCSPMKGHSHVYWYRQLPEEGLKFMVYLQKENIIDESGMPKERFSAEFPKEGPSILRIQQVVRGDSAAYFCASSHEGAMAGANVLTFGAGSRLTVL.

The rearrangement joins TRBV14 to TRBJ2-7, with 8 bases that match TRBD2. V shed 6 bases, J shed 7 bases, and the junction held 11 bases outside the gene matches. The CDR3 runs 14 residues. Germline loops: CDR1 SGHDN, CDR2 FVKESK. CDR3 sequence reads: CASRAGGAPREQYF. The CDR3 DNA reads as TGTGCCAGCAGGGCCGGGGGGGCCCCACGGGAGCAGTACTTC.

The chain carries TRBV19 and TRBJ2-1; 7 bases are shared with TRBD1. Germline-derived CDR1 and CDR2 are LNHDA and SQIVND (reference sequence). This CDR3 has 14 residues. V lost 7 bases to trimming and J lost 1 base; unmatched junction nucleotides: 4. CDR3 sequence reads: CASTDRASYNEQFF. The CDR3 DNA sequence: TGTGCCAGTACCGACAGGGCATCCTACAATGAGCAGTTCTTC. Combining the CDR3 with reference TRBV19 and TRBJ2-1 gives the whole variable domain DGGITQSPKYLFRKEGQNVTLSCEQNLNHDAMYWYRQDPGQGLRLIYYSQIVNDFQKGDIAEGYSVSREKKESFPLTVTSAQKNPTAFYLCASTDRASYNEQFFGPGTRLTVL.

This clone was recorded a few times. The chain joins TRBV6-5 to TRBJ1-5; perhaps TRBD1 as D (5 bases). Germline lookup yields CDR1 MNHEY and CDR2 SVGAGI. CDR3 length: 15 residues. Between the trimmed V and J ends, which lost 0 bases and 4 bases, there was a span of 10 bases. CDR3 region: CASSYSPGRNQPQHF. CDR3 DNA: TGTGCCAGCAGTTACTCGCCAGGGCGTAATCAGCCCCAGCATTTT.

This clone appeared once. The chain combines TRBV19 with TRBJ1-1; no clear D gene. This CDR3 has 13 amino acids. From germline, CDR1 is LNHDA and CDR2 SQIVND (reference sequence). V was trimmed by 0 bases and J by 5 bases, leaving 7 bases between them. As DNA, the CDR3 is TGTGCCAGTAGTATAGATCCCATGACTGAAGCTTTCTTT. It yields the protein CASSIDPMTEAFF.

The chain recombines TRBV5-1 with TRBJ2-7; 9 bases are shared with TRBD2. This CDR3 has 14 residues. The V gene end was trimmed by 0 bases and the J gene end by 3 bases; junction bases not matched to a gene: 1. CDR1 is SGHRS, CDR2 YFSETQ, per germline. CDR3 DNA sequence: TGCGCCAGCAGCTTGGGACTAGCGGTCTACGAGCAGTACTTC. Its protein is CASSLGLAVYEQYF.

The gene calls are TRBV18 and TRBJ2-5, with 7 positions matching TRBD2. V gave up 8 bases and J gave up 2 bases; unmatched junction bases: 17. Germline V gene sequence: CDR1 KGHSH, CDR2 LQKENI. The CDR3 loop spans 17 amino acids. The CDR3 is CASLGEPRSSGQETQYF. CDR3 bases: TGTGCCAGCCTAGGTGAACCAAGGAGTAGCGGGCAAGAGACCCAGTACTTC.

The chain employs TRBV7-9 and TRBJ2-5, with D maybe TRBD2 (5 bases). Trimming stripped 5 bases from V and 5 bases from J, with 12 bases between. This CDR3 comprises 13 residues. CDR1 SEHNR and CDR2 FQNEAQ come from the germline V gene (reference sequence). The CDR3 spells CASSPRGPETQYF. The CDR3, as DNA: TGTGCCAGCAGCCCTCGGGGTCCGGAGACCCAGTACTTC. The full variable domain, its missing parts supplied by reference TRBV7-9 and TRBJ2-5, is DTGVSQNPRHKITKRGQNVTFRCDPISEHNRLYWYRQTLGQGPEFLTYFQNEAQLEKSRLLSDRFSAERPKGSFSTLEIQRTEQGDSAMYLCASSPRGPETQYFGPGTRLLVL.

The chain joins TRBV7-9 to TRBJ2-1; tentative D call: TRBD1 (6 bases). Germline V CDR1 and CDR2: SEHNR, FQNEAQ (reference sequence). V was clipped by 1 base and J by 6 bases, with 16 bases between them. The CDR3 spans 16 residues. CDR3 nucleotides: TGTGCCAGCAGCTTAGAAGGACAGAACGTAGGCAATGAGCAGTTCTTC. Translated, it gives CASSLEGQNVGNEQFF.

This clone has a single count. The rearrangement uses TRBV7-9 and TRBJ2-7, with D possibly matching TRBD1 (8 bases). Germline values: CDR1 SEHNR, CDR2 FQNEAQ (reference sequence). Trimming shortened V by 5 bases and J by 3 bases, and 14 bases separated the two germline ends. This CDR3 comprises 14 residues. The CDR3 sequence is CASSVTGDYYEQYF. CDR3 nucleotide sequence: TGTGCCAGCAGCGTGACAGGGGACTACTACGAGCAGTACTTC.

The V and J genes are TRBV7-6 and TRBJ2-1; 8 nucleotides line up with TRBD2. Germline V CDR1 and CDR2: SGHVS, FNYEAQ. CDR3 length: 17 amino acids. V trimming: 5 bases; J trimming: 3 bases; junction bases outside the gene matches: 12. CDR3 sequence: CASSQDGAAGGYNEQFF. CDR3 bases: TGTGCCAGCAGCCAAGACGGCGCTGCGGGAGGCTACAATGAGCAGTTCTTC.

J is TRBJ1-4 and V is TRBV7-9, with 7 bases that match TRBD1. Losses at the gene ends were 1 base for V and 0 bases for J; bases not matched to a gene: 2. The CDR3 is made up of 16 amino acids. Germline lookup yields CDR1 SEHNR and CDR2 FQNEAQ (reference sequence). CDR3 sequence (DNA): TGTGCCAGCAGCTTAGAAGGACAGGCAACTAATGAAAAACTGTTTTTT. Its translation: CASSLEGQATNEKLFF.

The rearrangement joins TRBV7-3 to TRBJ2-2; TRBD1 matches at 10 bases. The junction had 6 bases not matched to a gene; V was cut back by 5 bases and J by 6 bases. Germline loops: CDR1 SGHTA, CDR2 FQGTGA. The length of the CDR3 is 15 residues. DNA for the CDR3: TGTGCCAGCAGCCAGACAGGGGGCGCACCCGGGGAGCTGTTTTTT. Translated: CASSQTGGAPGELFF.

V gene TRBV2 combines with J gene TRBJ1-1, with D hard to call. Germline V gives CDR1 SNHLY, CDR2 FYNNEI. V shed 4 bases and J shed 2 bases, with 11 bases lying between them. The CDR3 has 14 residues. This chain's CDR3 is CASSGGEYNTEAFF. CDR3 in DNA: TGTGCCAGCAGTGGCGGAGAGTATAACACTGAAGCTTTCTTT.

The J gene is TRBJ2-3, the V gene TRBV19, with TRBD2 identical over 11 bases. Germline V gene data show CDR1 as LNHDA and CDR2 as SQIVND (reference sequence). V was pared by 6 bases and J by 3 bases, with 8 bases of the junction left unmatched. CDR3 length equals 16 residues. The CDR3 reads CASSPLGLAETDTQYF. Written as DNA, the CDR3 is TGTGCCAGTAGCCCTCTGGGACTAGCGGAGACAGATACGCAGTATTTT.

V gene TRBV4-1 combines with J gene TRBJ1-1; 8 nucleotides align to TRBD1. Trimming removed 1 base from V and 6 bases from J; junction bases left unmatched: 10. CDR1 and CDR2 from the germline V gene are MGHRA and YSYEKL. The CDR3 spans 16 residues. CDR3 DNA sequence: TGCGCCAGCAGCCAAGGAAGGTCAGACAGGGGCGCTGAAGCTTTCTTT. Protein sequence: CASSQGRSDRGAEAFF.

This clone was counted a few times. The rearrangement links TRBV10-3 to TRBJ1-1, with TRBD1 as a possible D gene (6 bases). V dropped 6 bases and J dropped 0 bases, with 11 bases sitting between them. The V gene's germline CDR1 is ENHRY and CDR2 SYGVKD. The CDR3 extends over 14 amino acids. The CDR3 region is CAISTDSLNTEAFF. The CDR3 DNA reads TGTGCCATCAGCACGGACAGTCTGAACACTGAAGCTTTCTTT.

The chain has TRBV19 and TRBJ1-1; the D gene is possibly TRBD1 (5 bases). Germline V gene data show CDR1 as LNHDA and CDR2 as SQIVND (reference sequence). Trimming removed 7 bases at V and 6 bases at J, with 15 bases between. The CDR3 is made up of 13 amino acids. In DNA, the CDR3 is TGTGCCAGTACCCTTGTAGTAGGGGCTGAAGCTTTCTTT. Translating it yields CASTLVVGAEAFF. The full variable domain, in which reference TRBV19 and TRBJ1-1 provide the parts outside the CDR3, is DGGITQSPKYLFRKEGQNVTLSCEQNLNHDAMYWYRQDPGQGLRLIYYSQIVNDFQKGDIAEGYSVSREKKESFPLTVTSAQKNPTAFYLCASTLVVGAEAFFGQGTRLTVV.

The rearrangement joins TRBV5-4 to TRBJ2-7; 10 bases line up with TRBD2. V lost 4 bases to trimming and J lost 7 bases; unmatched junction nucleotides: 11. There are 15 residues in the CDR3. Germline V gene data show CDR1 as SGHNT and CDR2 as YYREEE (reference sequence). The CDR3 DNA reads TGTGCCAGCAGCCGTATCGAGCGGGAGGGGGGAGAGCAGTACTTC. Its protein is CASSRIEREGGEQYF.

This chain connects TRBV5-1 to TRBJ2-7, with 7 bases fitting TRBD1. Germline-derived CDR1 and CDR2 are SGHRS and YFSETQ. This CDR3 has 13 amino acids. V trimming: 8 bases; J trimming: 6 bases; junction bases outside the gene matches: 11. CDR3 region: CASKGAGTLEQYF. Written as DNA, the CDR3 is TGCGCCAGTAAGGGGGCAGGGACGCTCGAGCAGTACTTC.

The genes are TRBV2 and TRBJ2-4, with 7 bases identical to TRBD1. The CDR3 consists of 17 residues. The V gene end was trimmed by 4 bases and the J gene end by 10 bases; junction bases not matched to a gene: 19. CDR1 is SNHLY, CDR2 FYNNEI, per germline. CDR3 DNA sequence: TGTGCCAGCAGTGCCGCACAGAGACAGGGCCCTCAGGGAATTCAGTACTTC. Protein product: CASSAAQRQGPQGIQYF.